These 27 T cell receptor beta chains were sequenced from one sample in a study of T cell responses to AZD1222 COVID-19 vaccine. TCRdb keeps only in-frame clones here, not all; method: immunoSEQ multiplex PCR. The repertoire holds about 120,000 clones, with 80% to 85% as singletons. Sequencing used peripheral blood, obtained on day 0 of AZD1222 vaccination. Receptors originate from an adult in good health.

This sequence joins TRBV5-5 and TRBJ1-5; D might be TRBD1 (5 bases). There are 14 residues in the CDR3. CDR1 and CDR2 (germline): SGHKS, YYEKEE (reference sequence). V was pared by 0 bases and J by 5 bases, with 9 bases between. CDR3 sequence: CASSLVTGDQPQHF. In nucleotides, the CDR3 is TGTGCCAGCAGCTTGGTTACGGGGGATCAGCCCCAGCATTTT.

In this sample, this clone turned up once. The chain combines TRBV20-1 with TRBJ2-1; D call uncertain. V was clipped by 3 bases and J by 7 bases, with 13 bases between them. Per germline, CDR1 DFQATT and CDR2 SNEGSKA (reference sequence). CDR3 length: 13 residues. CDR3 loop: CSASVGERNEQFF. The CDR3 coding sequence is TGCAGTGCTAGTGTTGGCGAACGAAATGAGCAGTTCTTC.

There are a few counts of this clone. This chain links TRBV2 with TRBJ2-5, with TRBD1 matching over 8 bases. Germline lookup yields CDR1 SNHLY and CDR2 FYNNEI. V lost 4 bases, J lost 5 bases, and 6 bases stayed unmatched. The CDR3 contains 14 residues. CDR3 nucleotides: TGTGCCAGCAGTGGACAGGGGATGGGGGAGACCCAGTACTTC. Its translation is CASSGQGMGETQYF.

This clone was seen just once. The gene calls are TRBV12-3 or TRBV12-4 and TRBJ2-7; D is uncertain. V shed 3 bases and J shed 8 bases, with 8 bases lying between them. The CDR3 length is 11 residues. The CDR3 DNA follows: TGTGCCAGCAGTTTCTCTGACAAGCAGTACTTC. Its translation is CASSFSDKQYF.

V usage is TRBV6-7 and J usage is TRBJ1-2, with 9 positions matching TRBD1. TRBV6-7 is identified as an open reading frame with a role that is uncertain. This CDR3 comprises 11 residues. Losses at the gene ends were 5 bases for V and 12 bases for J; bases not matched to a gene: 4. CDR3 residues: CASSTGGKDTF. The CDR3 nucleotides read TGTGCCAGCAGTACAGGGGGCAAGGACACCTTC.

Points on this clone: At the DNA level, this CDR3 is encoded by other sequences in the same sample as well. J is TRBJ1-2 and V is TRBV5-1; D unclear. CDR1 is SGHRS, CDR2 YFSETQ, per germline. This CDR3 has 14 residues. V was clipped by 0 bases and J by 4 bases, with 10 bases between them. CDR3 amino acids: CASSLGGDSYGYTF. The DNA for the CDR3 is TGCGCCAGCAGCTTGGGTGGGGATTCCTATGGCTACACCTTC.

The rearrangement uses TRBV18 and TRBJ2-7; the D call may be TRBD1 or TRBD2 (5 bases each). V lost 0 bases and J 5 bases, leaving 5 bases between the germline ends. CDR1 is KGHSH, CDR2 LQKENI, per germline. This CDR3 comprises 12 residues. DNA for the CDR3: TGTGCCAGCTCACCACCGGGGGACGAGCAGTACTTC. This codes for CASSPPGDEQYF.

The CDR3 loop reads CAWSGGQVYEQYF. CDR3 sequence (DNA): TGTGCCTGGAGTGGGGGACAGGTCTACGAGCAGTACTTC. The V and J genes are TRBV30 and TRBJ2-7; TRBD1 matches 8 bases. The J segment lost 3 bases and the V segment lost 1 base, leaving 2 bases of the junction unmatched. The CDR3 spans 13 residues. Germline V gives CDR1 GTSNPN, CDR2 SVGIG (reference sequence).

V gene TRBV2 combines with J gene TRBJ2-1; the D gene could be TRBD1 or TRBD2 (7 bases each). Germline loops: CDR1 SNHLY, CDR2 FYNNEI. The CDR3 covers 13 residues. V lost 7 bases, J lost 6 bases, and 13 bases lay in between. The CDR3 loop reads CASNPGGGNEQFF. As DNA, the CDR3 is TGTGCCAGCAACCCAGGGGGGGGCAATGAGCAGTTCTTC.

About this clone itself: Other DNA sequences in the same sample also yield this CDR3. This chain uses TRBV14 with TRBJ2-1; 9 nucleotides align to TRBD2. This CDR3 has 15 residues. Germline trimming cut 1 base from V and 3 bases from J; bases unmatched to any gene: 1. CDR1 and CDR2 from the germline V gene are SGHDN and FVKESK. The CDR3 is CASSQGSGGYNEQFF. CDR3 in DNA: TGTGCCAGCAGCCAAGGTAGCGGGGGCTACAATGAGCAGTTCTTC.

The chain carries TRBV2 and TRBJ1-5; 11 bases map to TRBD1. CDR3 length equals 15 residues. The V and J ends lost 4 bases and 7 bases, in that order; junction bases with no gene match: 6. Germline CDR1 reads SNHLY; CDR2 reads FYNNEI. The CDR3 coding sequence is TGTGCCAGCAGTGGCGGACAGGGGGCACAACAGCCCCAGCATTTT. Its translation is CASSGGQGAQQPQHF.

This chain joins TRBV11-2 and TRBJ2-1, with TRBD2 identical over 13 bases. Germline assignment: CDR1 SGHAT and CDR2 FQNNGV. The CDR3 length is 14 residues. Trimming at V came to 5 bases and at J to 12 bases, leaving 7 bases not matched to a gene. The CDR3 DNA reads TGTGCCAGCAGCCCGACTAGCGGGAGGCTCCTGCAGTTCTTC. The encoded protein is CASSPTSGRLLQFF.

The chain links TRBV6-5 to TRBJ1-5; D gene ambiguous. The germline V and J ends were trimmed by 3 bases and 0 bases, with 6 bases remaining between them. The CDR3 length is 14 residues. The germline V gene has CDR1 MNHEY and CDR2 SVGAGI. This chain's CDR3 is CASSYGDSNQPQHF. The CDR3 bases are TGTGCCAGCAGTTATGGGGATAGCAATCAGCCCCAGCATTTT.

This clone was detected only a few times. The chain uses TRBV2 and TRBJ2-1; D gene uncertain. CDR1 and CDR2 (germline): SNHLY, FYNNEI. V lost 4 bases and J lost 4, with 14 bases in between. The CDR3 has 15 residues. Here the CDR3 reads CASSGALQRYNEQFF. CDR3 nucleotide sequence: TGTGCCAGCAGTGGAGCACTCCAACGGTACAATGAGCAGTTCTTC. The full variable domain, rest sourced from reference TRBV2 and TRBJ2-1, is EPEVTQTPSHQVTQMGQEVILRCVPISNHLYFYWYRQILGQKVEFLVSFYNNEISEKSEIFDDQFSVERPDGSNFTLKIRSTKLEDSAMYFCASSGALQRYNEQFFGPGTRLTVL.

The CDR3 is CASLPSLANEKLFF. The CDR3 DNA reads TGTGCCAGCTTACCATCGCTGGCTAATGAAAAACTGTTTTTT. This rearrangement joins TRBV2 to TRBJ1-4; D not resolved. The germline gives CDR1 SNHLY, CDR2 FYNNEI. This CDR3 region has 14 residues. V dropped 8 bases and J dropped 3 bases, with 13 bases sitting between them.

This clone is a singleton in its sample. The gene calls are TRBV28 and TRBJ2-5; the D is unclear. CDR1 is MDHEN and CDR2 is SYDVKM in the germline V gene. V lost 2 bases to trimming and J lost 1 base, with 8 bases between them. The CDR3 covers 14 residues. This chain's CDR3 is CASSLAHSQETQYF. The CDR3 bases are TGTGCCAGCAGTTTAGCACATTCCCAAGAGACCCAGTACTTC.

The chain carries TRBV19 and TRBJ1-2; the match to TRBD1 covers 11 bases. The germline V gene encodes CDR1 LNHDA and CDR2 SQIVND (reference sequence). This CDR3 is 14 amino acids long. The V and J ends lost 6 bases and 4 bases, in that order; junction bases with no gene match: 4. The CDR3 sequence: CASRDRGPPYGYTF. CDR3 DNA: TGTGCCAGTAGGGACAGGGGGCCTCCCTATGGCTACACCTTC.

This clone was seen a single time. The chain links TRBV6-2 or TRBV6-3 to TRBJ2-5; the match to TRBD2 covers 13 bases. The V gene's germline CDR1 is MNHEY and CDR2 SVGEGT. V was clipped by 4 bases and J by 1 base; unmatched bases: 9. This CDR3 contains 18 residues. This CDR3 is CASSSTLGLAGRQETQYF. DNA for the CDR3: TGTGCCAGCAGTTCAACCCTGGGACTAGCGGGGCGCCAAGAGACCCAGTACTTC.

The gene calls are TRBV5-1 and TRBJ1-4; D call uncertain. The CDR3 loop spans 14 amino acids. V lost 0 bases to trimming and J lost 8 bases, with 11 bases between them. CDR1 and CDR2 from the germline V gene are SGHRS and YFSETQ. The CDR3 reads CASSLGLGNEKLFF. The CDR3 DNA sequence: TGCGCCAGCAGCTTGGGTCTGGGAAACGAAAAACTGTTTTTT.

The V gene is TRBV29-1, the J gene TRBJ1-4; the match to TRBD1 covers 10 bases. Germline CDR1 and CDR2: SQVTM and ANQGSEA. With V trimmed by 6 bases and J by 0 bases, 4 bases remained unmatched. The CDR3 length is 15 residues. The CDR3 protein is CSVGQGTSTNEKLFF. The CDR3 DNA follows: TGCAGCGTGGGACAGGGGACTTCAACTAATGAAAAACTGTTTTTT.

The rearrangement uses TRBV30 and TRBJ1-4, with 11 bases fitting TRBD1. Germline V CDR1 and CDR2: GTSNPN, SVGIG (reference sequence). The CDR3 totals 13 residues. V shed 4 bases and J 10 bases; nucleotides not matched to a gene: 5. The CDR3 protein is CAWTDRGLRKLFF. The DNA for the CDR3 is TGTGCCTGGACGGACAGGGGGCTGAGAAAACTGTTTTTT.

The V gene is TRBV5-5, the J gene TRBJ1-1; 9 bases map to TRBD1. J gave up 0 bases and V 0 bases, and 6 bases lay outside the gene matches. The germline V gene has CDR1 SGHKS and CDR2 YYEKEE (reference sequence). The CDR3 is 17 amino acids. The chain's CDR3 is CASSLEGTGYLNTEAFF. CDR3 DNA sequence: TGTGCCAGCAGCTTGGAAGGGACAGGGTACTTGAACACTGAAGCTTTCTTT.

The V call is TRBV30, the J call TRBJ1-3; 7 positions agree with TRBD1. Trimming at V came to 8 bases and at J to 2 bases, leaving 9 bases not matched to a gene. Germline CDR1 GTSNPN, CDR2 SVGIG (reference sequence). CDR3 size: 14 residues. CDR3 sequence reads: CAASRGEAGNTIYF. The CDR3 DNA sequence: TGTGCCGCCTCCAGGGGGGAAGCTGGAAACACCATATATTTT.

The V gene is TRBV18, the J gene TRBJ2-1; no clear D gene. V lost 1 base, J lost 6 bases, and 10 bases lay in between. The germline V gene encodes CDR1 KGHSH and CDR2 LQKENI. The CDR3 consists of 14 residues. For the CDR3, the DNA is TGTGCCAGCTCACCACGGTTTTTGATCAATGAGCAGTTCTTC. Translating it yields CASSPRFLINEQFF.

V and J are TRBV5-4 and TRBJ2-7; the match to TRBD1 covers 8 bases. Germline assignment: CDR1 SGHNT and CDR2 YYREEE (reference sequence). The trim removed 0 bases at V and 5 bases at J, leaving 4 bases unmatched. CDR3 length: 14 residues. CDR3 DNA sequence: TGTGCCAGCAGCTTGGGCAGGGGGCACCACGAGCAGTACTTC. This gives the protein CASSLGRGHHEQYF.

V and J are TRBV9 and TRBJ2-2, with a possible D match to TRBD2 (5 bases). Trimming took off 4 bases at V and 6 bases at J, with 16 bases between the two ends. The CDR3 totals 15 residues. Germline V gene data show CDR1 as SGDLS and CDR2 as YYNGEE. The CDR3 protein is CASSSSWGEAGELFF. DNA for the CDR3: TGTGCCAGCAGCTCATCCTGGGGAGAGGCCGGGGAGCTGTTTTTT.

The chain recombines TRBV10-3 with TRBJ1-6; no firm D call. V lost 3 bases and J 7 bases, leaving 7 bases between the germline ends. The CDR3 sequence is 13 residues long. Per germline, CDR1 ENHRY and CDR2 SYGVKD. The CDR3 loop is CAISDRANSPLHF. The DNA of the CDR3 is TGTGCCATCAGTGACCGCGCGAATTCACCCCTCCACTTT.